Sequencing of this TCR beta chain was carried out in a study of cytomegalovirus exposure and HLA in healthy donors. General study results and limits: Serostatus for CMV was the only available immune exposure information. The dataset shows that most TCR sequences were rare, while some public TCRs occurred in many donors. The study listed under 200 cytomegalovirus-associated TCR beta chains.

Of note for this clone: The antigen is not known.

PCR was performed using 60 Vbeta and 13 Jbeta primers. The table came from immunoSEQ multiplex PCR; TCRdb's copy has only in-frame clones and leaves some out. The sample consists of about 83,000 clones, about 69% of them appearing once. Those who donated were healthy bone marrow donors. With V trimmed by 0 bases and J by 4 bases, 7 bases remained unmatched. The germline gives CDR1 MNHNS, CDR2 SASEGT. This CDR3 has 16 residues. Input material: PBMCs. The V gene is TRBV6-1, the J gene TRBJ2-3; TRBD2 agrees at 7 bases. The TCR originated in a man in his sixties in good health and CMV-seronegative. CDR3 loop: CASSEAAGYEPDTQYF. CDR3 DNA: TGTGCCAGCAGTGAAGCAGCGGGGTATGAACCAGATACGCAGTATTTT.